This entry lists 17 T cell receptor beta chains sequenced from one sample in a study of STAT5B mutations in CD4+ large granular lymphocyte leukemia. Sequencing was performed with immunoSEQ multiplex PCR; in TCRdb, only in-frame clones are kept and a portion is missing. The sample yields roughly 34,000 clones, over 60% seen once. Sequencing was performed on CD4+ T cells from blood buffy coats. These TCRs come from a human donor in good health.

This chain joins TRBV5-6 and TRBJ2-5; TRBD2 matches at 13 bases. The CDR3 totals 15 residues. Germline CDR1 SGHDT, CDR2 YYEEEE. V was clipped by 0 bases and J by 5 bases; unmatched bases: 1. The CDR3 reads CASSLGLAGGETQYF. CDR3 nucleotide sequence: TGTGCCAGCAGCTTGGGACTAGCGGGAGGTGAGACCCAGTACTTC.

The chain joins TRBV7-2 to TRBJ1-4; TRBD1 matches at 10 bases. The CDR3 has 16 residues. The junction had 4 bases not matched to a gene; V was cut back by 6 bases and J by 0 bases. Germline-derived CDR1 and CDR2 are SGHTA and FQGNSA. CDR3: CASRRQGAATNEKLFF. The CDR3 DNA is TGTGCCAGCAGACGACAGGGGGCTGCAACTAATGAAAAACTGTTTTTT.

The V call is TRBV4-1, the J call TRBJ1-1; D call uncertain. Trimming left V 0 bases short and J 0 bases short, with 11 bases between. The CDR3 contains 16 residues. Germline V gene lookup returns CDR1 MGHRA and CDR2 YSYEKL. This chain's CDR3 is CASSQEFTRVNTEAFF. CDR3 nucleotide sequence: TGCGCCAGCAGCCAAGAGTTCACGAGGGTGAACACTGAAGCTTTCTTT.

Only a few counts were recorded for this clone. The rearrangement links TRBV18 to TRBJ1-1, with TRBD1 as a possible D gene (5 bases). This CDR3 spans 13 amino acids. The V and J ends lost 3 bases and 5 bases respectively, with 10 bases between them. Germline CDR1 and CDR2: KGHSH and LQKENI. Here the CDR3 reads CASSPGEVTEAFF. DNA for the CDR3: TGTGCCAGCTCACCGGGGGAGGTGACTGAAGCTTTCTTT.

The chain uses TRBV4-1 and TRBJ2-3, with 8 bases that match TRBD1. The CDR3 sequence is 14 residues long. The ends lost 2 bases at V and 5 bases at J; junction bases unmatched: 3. The germline CDR1 and CDR2 sequences are MGHRA and YSYEKL. The CDR3 region is CASSQRTGLDTQYF. As DNA, the CDR3 is TGCGCCAGCAGCCAACGGACAGGGCTAGATACGCAGTATTTT.

This chain connects TRBV7-2 to TRBJ2-7; 8 bases align to TRBD1. Per the germline V gene, CDR1 is SGHTA and CDR2 is FQGNSA. The V and J ends lost 2 bases and 2 bases, in that order; junction bases with no gene match: 14. The CDR3 runs 18 residues. CDR3 sequence (DNA): TGTGCCAGCAGCTTATTGACTCCTGGGCAGACAGGGGCCTACGAGCAGTACTTC. Protein sequence: CASSLLTPGQTGAYEQYF.

The rearrangement links TRBV13 to TRBJ2-5; 9 bases align to TRBD2. V lost 1 base, J lost 5 bases, and 11 bases stayed unmatched. The CDR3 totals 17 residues. Germline lookup yields CDR1 PRHDT and CDR2 FYEKMQ (reference sequence). The DNA of the CDR3 is TGTGCCAGCAGCTTAGTGGGCCTAGCGGGATCGCACGAGACCCAGTACTTC. Amino acid sequence: CASSLVGLAGSHETQYF. Full variable domain (missing parts from reference TRBV13 and TRBJ2-5): AAGVIQSPRHLIKEKRETATLKCYPIPRHDTVYWYQQGPGQDPQFLISFYEKMQSDKGSIPDRFSAQQFSDYHSELNMSSLELGDSALYFCASSLVGLAGSHETQYFGPGTRLLVL.

The V and J genes are TRBV5-1 and TRBJ2-4, with 11 bases lining up with TRBD1. The germline V gene encodes CDR1 SGHRS and CDR2 YFSETQ. The J segment lost 7 bases and the V segment lost 4 bases, leaving 13 bases of the junction unmatched. The CDR3 runs to 17 residues. The CDR3 region has the DNA TGCGCCAGCAGCACAAATCCCGGGACAGGGGGAGCTAACATTCAGTACTTC. This gives the protein CASSTNPGTGGANIQYF.

The chain recombines TRBV18 with TRBJ1-5; the match to TRBD1 covers 7 bases. The germline gives CDR1 KGHSH, CDR2 LQKENI. Losses at the gene ends were 2 bases for V and 6 bases for J; bases not matched to a gene: 16. This CDR3 is built from 18 residues. The CDR3 reads CASSPTFFIARGSQPQHF. The CDR3, as DNA: TGTGCCAGCTCACCAACATTCTTTATCGCCAGGGGGAGTCAGCCCCAGCATTTT.

This chain links TRBV2 with TRBJ2-1, with a possible D match to TRBD1 (6 bases). Trimming stripped 6 bases from V and 7 bases from J, with 16 bases between. The germline gives CDR1 SNHLY, CDR2 FYNNEI. The CDR3 runs to 14 residues. CDR3 nucleotide sequence: TGTGCCAGCAGCCGGACAGCCTCTAGGAATGAGCAGTTCTTC. Its protein product is CASSRTASRNEQFF.

The gene calls are TRBV7-2 and TRBJ1-2; D is possibly TRBD1 (6 bases). There are 13 residues in the CDR3. CDR1 and CDR2 (germline): SGHTA, FQGNSA. Trimming left V 5 bases short and J 2 bases short, with 9 bases between. CDR3: CASSRQENYGYTF. The CDR3 coding sequence is TGTGCCAGCAGCCGACAGGAGAACTATGGCTACACCTTC.

The chain joins TRBV7-3 to TRBJ1-2; no clear D gene. Germline V gene data show CDR1 as SGHTA and CDR2 as FQGTGA. The CDR3 is made up of 13 amino acids. V shed 6 bases and J shed 8 bases, with 16 bases lying between them. The CDR3 is CASSPSGREGYTF. CDR3 in DNA: TGTGCCAGCAGTCCGAGCGGCAGAGAGGGCTACACCTTC.

The genes are TRBV19 and TRBJ2-1, with 8 nucleotides matching TRBD1. This CDR3 region has 14 residues. Germline-derived CDR1 and CDR2 are LNHDA and SQIVND (reference sequence). V lost 3 bases, J lost 5 bases, and 3 bases stayed unmatched. This chain's CDR3 is CASSMRQGNNEQFF. CDR3 nucleotides: TGTGCCAGTAGTATGCGACAGGGGAACAATGAGCAGTTCTTC.

This clone was seen a handful of times. The V call is TRBV5-4, the J call TRBJ2-7; a weak D match, TRBD1 (6 bases). Looked up from germline, CDR1 is SGHNT and CDR2 is YYREEE (reference sequence). This CDR3 comprises 14 residues. V lost 4 bases to trimming and J lost 2 bases, with 13 bases between them. CDR3: CASSTKTGTYEQYF. Written as DNA, the CDR3 is TGTGCCAGCAGCACCAAGACAGGAACCTACGAGCAGTACTTC.

In this sample, this clone turned up a few times. This chain connects TRBV6-1 to TRBJ1-2; 7 bases map to TRBD1. The germline V gene encodes CDR1 MNHNS and CDR2 SASEGT. J lost 4 bases, V lost 5 bases, and 10 bases had no gene match. This CDR3 spans 15 amino acids. As DNA, the CDR3 is TGTGCCAGCAGTCGGGACAGCTCGCGGGTCTATGGCTACACCTTC. Amino acid sequence: CASSRDSSRVYGYTF.

Only a few counts were recorded for this clone. The V and J genes are TRBV29-1 and TRBJ1-1, with D tentatively TRBD1 (6 bases). The CDR3 contains 16 residues. CDR1 SQVTM and CDR2 ANQGSEA come from the germline V gene. V was clipped by 7 bases and J by 3 bases, with 24 bases between them. CDR3 bases: TGCAGCGCCCAGCACGGGGGCGTGGGAAAGGACACTGAAGCTTTCTTT. This sequence encodes CSAQHGGVGKDTEAFF.

This clone has just one count. This chain links TRBV19 with TRBJ2-2; 8 bases align to TRBD1. V lost 9 bases, J lost 1 base, and 7 bases stayed unmatched. The CDR3 has 15 residues. Germline lookup yields CDR1 LNHDA and CDR2 SQIVND (reference sequence). This CDR3 is CASFPTGVNTGELFF. The DNA of the CDR3 is TGTGCCAGCTTCCCGACAGGGGTGAACACCGGGGAGCTGTTTTTT. The full variable domain, rest sourced from reference TRBV19 and TRBJ2-2, is DGGITQSPKYLFRKEGQNVTLSCEQNLNHDAMYWYRQDPGQGLRLIYYSQIVNDFQKGDIAEGYSVSREKKESFPLTVTSAQKNPTAFYLCASFPTGVNTGELFFGEGSRLTVL.